The rows below give T cell receptor beta chains drawn from one sample of a study of shared clonotypes between healthy human individuals. Profiling relied on immunoSEQ multiplex PCR, and the TCRdb table lists in-frame clones only, not all of them. The table has about 980,000 clones, about three quarters seen once. The sample consisted of memory CD4+ T cells sorted from blood. The receptors originated from a young man in good health. Each CDR3 is given with its conserved first and last residue. D genes are given only for firm matches. A clone size is listed for some rows: how often the clone was seen (once, few, many), or a class if it is expanded.

V: TRBV25-1
D: NA
size: NA
J: TRBJ1-1
CDR3: CASSERKGVTEAFF
DNA: TGTGCCAGCAGTGAAAGGAAAGGGGTCACTGAAGCTTTCTTT

V: TRBV6-5
D: NA
size: NA
J: TRBJ2-7
CDR3: CASGRKAGEQYF
DNA: TGTGCCAGCGGACGCAAGGCGGGGGAGCAGTACTTC

V: TRBV5-6
D: TRBD2
size: NA
J: TRBJ2-1
CDR3: CASSAPSSGRAPYNEQFF
DNA: TGTGCCAGCAGCGCCCCCTCTAGCGGGAGAGCGCCCTACAATGAGCAGTTCTTC

V: TRBV5-1
D: TRBD1
size: NA
J: TRBJ1-2
CDR3: CASSLAEGQGGGYTF
DNA: TGCGCCAGCAGCTTGGCCGAAGGACAGGGGGGTGGCTACACCTTC

V: TRBV10-1
D: TRBD2
size: NA
J: TRBJ2-7
CDR3: CASSEGLAGAEQYF
DNA: TGCGCCAGCAGTGAGGGGCTAGCGGGAGCCGAGCAGTACTTC

V: TRBV6-1
D: TRBD1
size: NA
J: TRBJ1-5
CDR3: CASREQGGLGGSSNQPQHF
DNA: TGTGCCAGCAGGGAACAGGGGGGTCTTGGTGGCTCTAGCAATCAGCCCCAGCATTTT

V: TRBV19
D: TRBD1
size: NA
J: TRBJ1-6
CDR3: CASRGQGGNSPLHF
DNA: TGTGCCAGTAGAGGACAGGGAGGAAATTCACCCCTCCACTTT

V: TRBV9
D: NA
size: NA
J: TRBJ2-2
CDR3: CASSPRQGTGELFF
DNA: TGTGCCAGCAGCCCACGACAAGGGACCGGGGAGCTGTTTTTT

V: TRBV18
D: NA
size: NA
J: TRBJ1-2
CDR3: CASSPPAAYYGYTF
DNA: TGTGCCAGCTCACCACCGGCTGCATACTATGGCTACACCTTC

V: TRBV7-9
D: TRBD1
size: NA
J: TRBJ2-3
CDR3: CASQTGNTDTQYF
DNA: TGTGCCAGCCAGACAGGGAACACAGATACGCAGTATTTT

V: TRBV5-1
D: NA
size: few
J: TRBJ2-3
CDR3: CASSYDSYTQYF
DNA: TGCGCCAGCAGCTATGACTCTTACACGCAGTATTTT

V: TRBV2
D: NA
size: many
J: TRBJ2-1
CDR3: CASSEWGEQFF
DNA: TGTGCCAGCAGTGAGTGGGGTGAGCAGTTCTTC

V: TRBV2
D: NA
size: NA
J: TRBJ1-1
CDR3: CASSEGGSRTEAFF
DNA: TGTGCCAGCAGTGAAGGGGGGTCGCGCACTGAAGCTTTCTTT

V: TRBV18
D: TRBD1
size: NA
J: TRBJ1-6
CDR3: CASSPVGTANSPLHF
DNA: TGTGCCAGCTCACCGGTTGGGACAGCTAATTCACCCCTCCACTTT

V: TRBV15
D: NA
size: NA
J: TRBJ2-1
CDR3: CATSKVFGEQFF
DNA: TGTGCCACCAGCAAAGTTTTCGGGGAGCAGTTCTTC

V: TRBV5-1
D: NA
size: NA
J: TRBJ1-3
CDR3: CASSAERNTIYF
DNA: TGCGCCAGCTCGGCGGAAAGAAACACCATATATTTT

V: TRBV5-8
D: NA
size: NA
J: TRBJ1-1
CDR3: CASSNGRRMNTEAFF
DNA: TGTGCCAGCAGCAATGGGCGGCGGATGAACACTGAAGCTTTCTTT

V: TRBV11-2
D: TRBD2
size: few
J: TRBJ2-7
CDR3: CASSLGASGYEQYF
DNA: TGTGCCAGCAGCTTAGGGGCTAGCGGGTACGAGCAGTACTTC

V: TRBV18
D: NA
size: NA
J: TRBJ2-7
CDR3: CASSPPAARYEQYF
DNA: TGTGCCAGCTCACCACCAGCCGCGCGATACGAGCAGTACTTC

V: TRBV10-3
D: NA
size: NA
J: TRBJ2-1
CDR3: CAISGGAAPYNEQFF
DNA: TGTGCCATCAGTGGTGGGGCAGCCCCCTACAATGAGCAGTTCTTC

V: TRBV21-1
D: NA
size: NA
J: TRBJ1-3
CDR3: CASSASWGGNTIYF
DNA: TGTGCCAGCAGCGCATCTTGGGGCGGAAACACCATATATTTT

V: TRBV6-1
D: NA
size: NA
J: TRBJ1-6
CDR3: CASRGGQQGSSPLHF
DNA: TGTGCCAGCAGGGGGGGACAACAGGGATCTTCACCCCTCCACTTT

V: TRBV14
D: TRBD1
size: NA
J: TRBJ1-1
CDR3: CASSFTGGGGTEAFF
DNA: TGTGCCAGCAGCTTTACAGGGGGCGGAGGCACTGAAGCTTTCTTT

V: TRBV6-8
D: NA
size: NA
J: TRBJ2-7
CDR3: CASSYSKPLATYEQYF
DNA: TGTGCCAGCAGTTACTCGAAACCCCTAGCGACCTACGAGCAGTACTTC

V: TRBV2
D: NA
size: few
J: TRBJ2-7
CDR3: CASSGEHEQYF
DNA: TGTGCCAGCAGTGGAGAGCACGAGCAGTACTTC

V: TRBV6-5
D: NA
size: NA
J: TRBJ1-2
CDR3: CASSYFIAGQAYGYTF
DNA: TGTGCCAGCAGTTACTTTATCGCGGGCCAGGCTTATGGCTACACCTTC

V: TRBV7-2
D: NA
size: few
J: TRBJ2-5
CDR3: CASSRRRGLETQYF
DNA: TGTGCCAGCAGTAGGCGGAGGGGGTTAGAGACCCAGTACTTC

V: TRBV5-4
D: TRBD1
size: once
J: TRBJ2-5
CDR3: CASSSPTGSQTQYF
DNA: TGTGCCAGCAGCTCGCCGACAGGGTCTCAGACCCAGTACTTC

V: TRBV30
D: NA
size: few
J: TRBJ1-4
CDR3: CAFKASKEKLFF
DNA: TGTGCCTTCAAGGCGTCAAAGGAAAAACTGTTTTTT

V: TRBV5-4
D: TRBD1
size: NA
J: TRBJ1-2
CDR3: CASSLGDSYGYTF
DNA: TGTGCCAGCAGCTTGGGGGACAGCTATGGCTACACCTTC

V: TRBV25-1
D: NA
size: NA
J: TRBJ2-7
CDR3: CASSEYRTAYEQYF
DNA: TGTGCCAGCAGTGAATATAGAACAGCCTACGAGCAGTACTTC

V: TRBV18
D: TRBD2
size: NA
J: TRBJ2-3
CDR3: CASSPSGTSGRADTQYF
DNA: TGTGCCAGCTCACCGTCCGGGACTAGCGGGAGGGCGGATACGCAGTATTTT

V: TRBV25-1
D: NA
size: NA
J: TRBJ2-5
CDR3: CASSRTPQETQYF
DNA: TGTGCCAGCTCCCGGACACCACAAGAGACCCAGTACTTC

V: TRBV30
D: TRBD1
size: NA
J: TRBJ2-7
CDR3: CAWKTGGVEQYF
DNA: TGTGCCTGGAAGACAGGGGGCGTCGAGCAGTACTTC

V: TRBV6-1
D: NA
size: NA
J: TRBJ1-3
CDR3: CASSAYELGNTIYF
DNA: TGTGCCAGCAGTGCATATGAGTTGGGAAACACCATATATTTT

V: TRBV28
D: NA
size: NA
J: TRBJ1-1
CDR3: CASRLGSMNTEAFF
DNA: TGTGCCAGCAGACTAGGGTCTATGAACACTGAAGCTTTCTTT

V: TRBV7-9
D: TRBD2
size: once
J: TRBJ2-7
CDR3: CASSLAGGIHEQYF
DNA: TGTGCCAGCAGCCTAGCGGGGGGCATACACGAGCAGTACTTC

V: TRBV11-2
D: NA
size: NA
J: TRBJ1-5
CDR3: CASSAGGVSQPQHF
DNA: TGTGCCAGCAGCGCGGGAGGGGTCAGTCAGCCCCAGCATTTT

V: TRBV4-1
D: TRBD1
size: NA
J: TRBJ2-1
CDR3: CASSQGDRDHNEQFF
DNA: TGCGCCAGCAGCCAAGGGGACAGGGACCACAATGAGCAGTTCTTC

V: TRBV11-1
D: TRBD2
size: NA
J: TRBJ2-3
CDR3: CASSFQRGRPDTQYF
DNA: TGTGCCAGCAGCTTCCAGCGGGGCCGCCCAGATACGCAGTATTTT

V: TRBV10-3
D: TRBD1
size: NA
J: TRBJ1-4
CDR3: CAISASQGAGEKLFF
DNA: TGTGCCATCAGTGCGTCACAGGGGGCTGGAGAAAAACTGTTTTTT

V: TRBV2
D: NA
size: once
J: TRBJ1-5
CDR3: CASSDLMKDGLPQHF
DNA: TGTGCCAGCAGTGATTTAATGAAGGATGGGTTGCCCCAGCATTTT